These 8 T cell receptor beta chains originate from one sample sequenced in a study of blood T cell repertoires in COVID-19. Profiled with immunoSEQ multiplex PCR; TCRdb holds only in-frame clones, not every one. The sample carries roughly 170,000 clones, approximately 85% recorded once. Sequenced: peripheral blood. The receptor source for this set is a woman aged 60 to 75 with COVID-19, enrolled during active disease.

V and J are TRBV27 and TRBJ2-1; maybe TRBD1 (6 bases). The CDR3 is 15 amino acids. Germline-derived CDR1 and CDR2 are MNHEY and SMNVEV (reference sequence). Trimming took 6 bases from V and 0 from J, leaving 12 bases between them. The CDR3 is CASRSRGSSYNEQFF. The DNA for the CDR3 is TGTGCCAGCAGGTCCAGGGGTAGCTCCTACAATGAGCAGTTCTTC.

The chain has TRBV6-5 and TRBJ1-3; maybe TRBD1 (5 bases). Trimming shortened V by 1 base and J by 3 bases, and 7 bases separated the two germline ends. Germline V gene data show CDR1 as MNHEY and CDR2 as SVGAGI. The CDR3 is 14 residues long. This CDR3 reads CASSYYGHGNTIYF. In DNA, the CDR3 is TGTGCCAGCAGTTACTACGGACATGGAAACACCATATATTTT.

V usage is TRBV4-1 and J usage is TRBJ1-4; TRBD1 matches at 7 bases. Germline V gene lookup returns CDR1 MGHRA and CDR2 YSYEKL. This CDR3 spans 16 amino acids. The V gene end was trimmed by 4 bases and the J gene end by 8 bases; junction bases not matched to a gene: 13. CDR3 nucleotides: TGCGCCAGCAGCCGCCTAGGGGGACAGAGCTACGAAAAACTGTTTTTT. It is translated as CASSRLGGQSYEKLFF.

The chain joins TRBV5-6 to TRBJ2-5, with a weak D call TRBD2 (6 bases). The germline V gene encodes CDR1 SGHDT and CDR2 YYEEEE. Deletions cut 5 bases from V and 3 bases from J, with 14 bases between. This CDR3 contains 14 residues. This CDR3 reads CASSAGGTEETQYF. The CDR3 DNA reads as TGTGCCAGCAGTGCGGGCGGGACTGAAGAGACCCAGTACTTC. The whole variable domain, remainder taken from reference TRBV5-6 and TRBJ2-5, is DAGVTQSPTHLIKTRGQQVTLRCSPKSGHDTVSWYQQALGQGPQFIFQYYEEEERQRGNFPDRFSGHQFPNYSSELNVNALLLGDSALYLCASSAGGTEETQYFGPGTRLLVL.

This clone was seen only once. In DNA, the CDR3 is TGCGCCAGCAGCGGGGACAGGGGGCGCGACACCGGGGAGCTGTTTTTT. Amino acids: CASSGDRGRDTGELFF. The chain combines TRBV5-1 with TRBJ2-2; 12 positions match TRBD1. CDR1 and CDR2 (germline): SGHRS, YFSETQ. CDR3 size: 16 residues. V dropped 4 bases and J dropped 3; count of bases not matched to a gene: 4.

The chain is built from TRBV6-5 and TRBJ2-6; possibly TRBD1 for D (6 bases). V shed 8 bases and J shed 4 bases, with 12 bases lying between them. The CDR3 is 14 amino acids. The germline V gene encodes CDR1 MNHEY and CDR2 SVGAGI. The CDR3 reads CASSHRAGANVLTF. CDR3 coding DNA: TGTGCCAGCTCCCACAGGGCAGGGGCCAACGTCCTGACTTTC.

CDR3 residues: CASSVVTSGGEQFF. In DNA form, the CDR3 reads TGTGCCAGCAGCGTAGTCACTAGCGGGGGTGAGCAGTTCTTC. The chain combines TRBV9 with TRBJ2-1; the match to TRBD2 covers 11 bases. The CDR3 loop spans 14 amino acids. In germline, CDR1 is SGDLS, CDR2 YYNGEE. The junction had 2 bases not matched to a gene; V was cut back by 0 bases and J by 9 bases.

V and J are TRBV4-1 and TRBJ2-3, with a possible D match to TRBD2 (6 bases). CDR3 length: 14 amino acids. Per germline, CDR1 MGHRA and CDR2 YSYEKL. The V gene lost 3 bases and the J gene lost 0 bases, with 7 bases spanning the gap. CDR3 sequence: CASSHGSSTDTQYF. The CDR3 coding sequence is TGCGCCAGCAGCCACGGGAGTAGCACAGATACGCAGTATTTT.